This TCR beta chain was sequenced in a study of Ad26.COV2.S vaccination and SARS-CoV-2 variants. The treatment: roughly 20 received Ad26.COV2.S at low or high dose, single or two shots; 5 received placebo; per-sample allocation not given. Day 63 following the first vaccine or placebo injection was when the samples were taken. Assay: immunoSEQ multiplex PCR; the TCRdb copy retains only in-frame clones and omits some. The sample holds 440,000 or so clones, about 90% seen once. Germline CDR1 and CDR2: SGHTS and YDEGEE. V lost 0 bases and J lost 4, with 11 bases in between. CDR3 length equals 15 residues. Remarks on this clone: This sample includes further DNA sequences coding for the same CDR3.

Here the sequenced sample was peripheral blood, taken in a trial of Ad26.COV2.S vaccine versus placebo. The chain uses TRBV5-8 and TRBJ2-1; D may be TRBD2 (6 bases). This receptor was obtained from a person aged 18 to 65 who received the Ad26.COV2.S COVID-19 vaccine or a placebo. The CDR3 reads CASSLGLAAYNEQFF. For the CDR3, the DNA is TGTGCCAGCAGCTTGGGCTTAGCGGCTTACAATGAGCAGTTCTTC. The entire variable domain, with the rest obtained from reference TRBV5-8 and TRBJ2-1, is as follows: EAGVTQSPTHLIKTRGQQATLRCSPISGHTSVYWYQQALGLGLQFLLWYDEGEERNRGNFPPRFSGRQFPNYSSELNVNALELEDSALYLCASSLGLAAYNEQFFGPGTRLTVL.